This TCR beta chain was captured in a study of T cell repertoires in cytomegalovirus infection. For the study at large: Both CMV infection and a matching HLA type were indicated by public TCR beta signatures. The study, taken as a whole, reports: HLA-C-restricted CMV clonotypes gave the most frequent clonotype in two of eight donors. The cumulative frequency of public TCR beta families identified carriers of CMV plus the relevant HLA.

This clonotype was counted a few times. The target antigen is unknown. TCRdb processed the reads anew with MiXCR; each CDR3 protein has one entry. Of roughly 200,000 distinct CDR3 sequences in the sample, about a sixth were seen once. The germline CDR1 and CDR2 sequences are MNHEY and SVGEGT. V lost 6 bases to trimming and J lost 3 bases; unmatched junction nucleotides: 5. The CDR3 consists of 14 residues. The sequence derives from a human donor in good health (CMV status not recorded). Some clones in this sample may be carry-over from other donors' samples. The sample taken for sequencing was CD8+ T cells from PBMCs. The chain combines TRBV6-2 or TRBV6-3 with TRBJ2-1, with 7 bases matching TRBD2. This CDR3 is CASSTSGVYNEQFF. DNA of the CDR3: TGTGCCAGCAGCACCAGCGGGGTCTACAATGAGCAGTTCTTC.